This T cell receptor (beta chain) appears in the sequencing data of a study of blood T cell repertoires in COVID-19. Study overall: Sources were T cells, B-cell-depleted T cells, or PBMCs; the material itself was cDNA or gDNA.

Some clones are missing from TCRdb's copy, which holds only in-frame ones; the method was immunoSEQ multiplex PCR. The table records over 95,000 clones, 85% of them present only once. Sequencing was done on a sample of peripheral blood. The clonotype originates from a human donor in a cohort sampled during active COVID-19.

The DNA of the CDR3 is TGCGCCAGCAGCCTGCATCCGGGACAGGGGGGGATTAATACGCAGTATTTT. Translation gives CASSLHPGQGGINTQYF. This sequence joins TRBV4-3 and TRBJ2-3; 11 bases fit TRBD1. Trimming took 4 bases from V and 7 from J; bases not matched to a gene: 13. The V gene's germline CDR1 is LGHNA and CDR2 YSLEER. This CDR3 spans 17 amino acids.